Each of the 15 T cell receptor beta chains below was sequenced from the same sample in a study of blood T cell repertoires in COVID-19. The assay was immunoSEQ multiplex PCR, and TCRdb's table has in-frame clones only and misses some. Found here are some 80,000 clones, about four fifths of them singletons; the top ten hold around 5.8%. The sequencing input was peripheral blood. These receptors were collected from a woman of 80 years or more with active or convalescent COVID-19.

The chain joins TRBV7-8 to TRBJ2-1, with D maybe TRBD2 (5 bases). V was cut by 6 bases and J by 5 bases, with 20 bases left in between. CDR1 is SGHVS and CDR2 is FQNEAQ in the germline V gene. There are 16 residues in the CDR3. CDR3 sequence reads: CASRTETTGIHNEQFF. The CDR3 region has the DNA TGTGCCAGCAGAACCGAAACCACGGGGATCCACAATGAGCAGTTCTTC. Using reference TRBV7-8 and TRBJ2-1 for the parts outside the CDR3, the full variable domain is GAGVSQSPRYKVAKRGQDVALRCDPISGHVSLFWYQQALGQGPEFLTYFQNEAQLDKSGLPSDRFFAERPEGSVSTLKIQRTQQEDSAVYLCASRTETTGIHNEQFFGPGTRLTVL.

The chain links TRBV29-1 to TRBJ2-3; 7 bases fit TRBD2. This CDR3 comprises 14 residues. Germline values: CDR1 SQVTM, CDR2 ANQGSEA. Unmatched junction bases numbered 6, after V lost 3 bases and J lost 3 bases. CDR3 protein: CSVEGGLGTDTQYF. CDR3 sequence (DNA): TGCAGCGTTGAGGGGGGGTTAGGTACAGATACGCAGTATTTT.

This sequence joins TRBV6-2 or TRBV6-3 and TRBJ1-5; tentatively, D is TRBD1 (6 bases). CDR1 and CDR2 (germline): MNHEY, SVGEGT. The CDR3 spans 16 residues. Between the trimmed V and J ends, which lost 5 bases and 6 bases, there was a span of 20 bases. The CDR3 DNA reads as TGTGCCAGCAGTACTGACAGGAAAATAGCAATTCAGCCCCAGCATTTT. It translates to CASSTDRKIAIQPQHF.

This sequence joins TRBV28 and TRBJ1-1; 11 bases are shared with TRBD1. Germline assignment: CDR1 MDHEN and CDR2 SYDVKM. This CDR3 has 13 residues. V shed 7 bases and J 8 bases; nucleotides not matched to a gene: 6. The CDR3 sequence is CASTRTGGTEAFF. In nucleotides, the CDR3 is TGTGCCAGCACCCGGACAGGGGGCACCGAAGCTTTCTTT.

The chain links TRBV13 to TRBJ2-7; 7 nucleotides line up with TRBD2. Unmatched junction bases numbered 11, after V lost 6 bases and J lost 3 bases. The germline V gene has CDR1 PRHDT and CDR2 FYEKMQ (reference sequence). The CDR3 is 15 amino acids. CDR3 sequence: CASRRNGDYNYEQYF. CDR3 coding DNA: TGTGCCAGCAGACGAAACGGGGACTACAACTACGAGCAGTACTTC.

The rearrangement links TRBV6-5 to TRBJ1-2; 9 bases fit TRBD1. V shed 6 bases, J shed 4 bases, and the junction held 3 bases outside the gene matches. Germline V lookup: CDR1 MNHEY, CDR2 SVGAGI. The CDR3 runs 13 residues. The CDR3 coding sequence is TGTGCCAGCAGGACAGGGGGTCCCTATGGCTACACCTTC. Translation: CASRTGGPYGYTF.

The chain is built from TRBV5-4 and TRBJ2-5, with 11 nucleotides matching TRBD2. Germline V gene sequence: CDR1 SGHNT, CDR2 YYREEE (reference sequence). V lost 5 bases to trimming and J lost 2 bases; unmatched junction nucleotides: 5. The CDR3 contains 15 residues. CDR3 nucleotides: TGTGCCAGCAGTAAACTAGCGGGGGCACAAGAGACCCAGTACTTC. Translation gives CASSKLAGAQETQYF.

The chain has TRBV19 and TRBJ2-5, with a weak D call TRBD2 (6 bases). Germline V gene data show CDR1 as LNHDA and CDR2 as SQIVND (reference sequence). V was pared by 4 bases and J by 5 bases, with 11 bases between. The CDR3 extends over 13 amino acids. The CDR3 protein is CASSTGTSETQYF. The DNA for the CDR3 is TGTGCCAGTAGTACCGGGACTTCGGAGACCCAGTACTTC.

V gene TRBV7-6 combines with J gene TRBJ1-4; 7 nucleotides agree with TRBD1. The CDR3 consists of 17 residues. V shed 4 bases and J 7 bases; nucleotides not matched to a gene: 15. Germline V gives CDR1 SGHVS, CDR2 FNYEAQ. Here the CDR3 DNA reads TGTGCCAGCAGCTCCGGACCCTACAGGGGACGGGGTGAAAAACTGTTTTTT. It encodes CASSSGPYRGRGEKLFF.

The V gene is TRBV6-2 or TRBV6-3, the J gene TRBJ1-2; TRBD1 aligns across 8 bases. The trim removed 1 base at V and 7 bases at J, leaving 5 bases unmatched. Germline CDR1 reads MNHEY; CDR2 reads SVGEGT. The length of the CDR3 is 14 residues. CDR3 in amino acids: CASSYWAGGAGYTF. CDR3 DNA sequence: TGTGCCAGCAGTTACTGGGCAGGGGGCGCTGGCTACACCTTC.

The V and J genes are TRBV2 and TRBJ2-7, with 7 bases fitting TRBD2. The CDR3 is made up of 14 amino acids. V shed 8 bases and J 1 base; nucleotides not matched to a gene: 8. Germline values: CDR1 SNHLY, CDR2 FYNNEI. Here the CDR3 reads CASYLEAGSYEQYF. The CDR3 bases are TGTGCCAGCTACCTCGAAGCGGGGTCCTACGAGCAGTACTTC.

This chain uses TRBV5-6 with TRBJ1-6; 8 positions agree with TRBD1. Germline CDR1 is SGHDT and CDR2 is YYEEEE. With 1 base clipped from V and 0 bases from J, the junction kept 9 bases outside the gene matches. CDR3 length equals 19 residues. The CDR3: CASSLRWGQASSYNSPLHF. CDR3 sequence (DNA): TGTGCCAGCAGCTTGCGTTGGGGACAGGCTTCCTCCTATAATTCACCCCTCCACTTT.

This rearrangement joins TRBV7-2 to TRBJ1-4; 7 bases are a match to TRBD1. This CDR3 contains 15 residues. Per the germline V gene, CDR1 is SGHTA and CDR2 is FQGNSA. The trim removed 5 bases at V and 3 bases at J, leaving 6 bases unmatched. This CDR3 is CASSAEGQPNEKLFF. The CDR3 DNA reads TGTGCCAGCAGCGCGGAGGGACAGCCTAATGAAAAACTGTTTTTT.

This clone was detected only a few times. V gene TRBV7-2 combines with J gene TRBJ2-7, with 11 bases identical to TRBD2. Germline V gene data show CDR1 as SGHTA and CDR2 as FQGNSA. Trimming removed 5 bases from V and 4 bases from J; junction bases left unmatched: 4. The CDR3 sequence is 14 residues long. The CDR3 bases are TGTGCCAGCAGCGGCGGGACTAGCGGTTACGAGCAGTACTTC. Protein product: CASSGGTSGYEQYF.

V gene TRBV6-2 or TRBV6-3 combines with J gene TRBJ1-1; tentatively, D is TRBD1 (5 bases). The germline V gene has CDR1 MNHEY and CDR2 SVGEGT. V was cut by 4 bases and J by 4 bases, with 13 bases left in between. CDR3 length equals 14 residues. This CDR3 is CASSWPGVRTEAFF. The CDR3 bases are TGTGCCAGCAGTTGGCCGGGGGTCCGCACTGAAGCTTTCTTT.